The 9 T cell receptor beta chains reported below all come from one sample, sequenced in a study of cytomegalovirus exposure and HLA in healthy donors (dated by TCRdb to about 2017). Libraries were constructed by the immunoSEQ multiplex PCR assay. For the multiplex PCR, a mixture combining 60 forward primers for TCR Vbeta segments and 13 reverse primers for TCR Jbeta segments was used. TCRdb provides this immuneACCESS table in a form limited to in-frame rearrangements. Some clones are lacking; in checked studies, under half of them reflect an unresolved V gene, and why the rest are absent is not known. The sample table records 150,000 or so clones. The ten most abundant clones make up around 1.5% of the sample. The sequencing sample was made of PBMCs. The receptors stem from a woman in her fifties or sixties in good health and CMV-seronegative.

The CDR3 here is CASSIQGAANEKLFF. CDR3 sequence (DNA): TGCGCCAGCAGCATCCAGGGGGCGGCTAATGAAAAACTGTTTTTT. The J gene is TRBJ1-4, the V gene TRBV5-1; TRBD1 agrees at 8 bases. V lost 4 bases to trimming and J lost 3 bases; unmatched junction nucleotides: 5. The CDR3 has 15 amino acids. CDR1 is SGHRS and CDR2 is YFSETQ in the germline V gene.

This rearrangement joins TRBV18 to TRBJ1-2; possibly TRBD1 for D (6 bases). CDR3 length: 16 residues. The germline V and J ends were trimmed by 6 bases and 0 bases, with 17 bases remaining between them. CDR1 and CDR2 from the germline V gene are KGHSH and LQKENI. CDR3 DNA sequence: TGTGCCAGCTCCTTGGACAGTCCCCCAGCTAACTATGGCTACACCTTC. Its translation is CASSLDSPPANYGYTF.

The rearrangement joins TRBV30 to TRBJ1-1; D remains unclear. The CDR3 has 11 amino acids. Between the trimmed V and J ends, which lost 4 bases and 1 base, there was a span of 4 bases. Germline CDR1 reads GTSNPN; CDR2 reads SVGIG (reference sequence). CDR3 residues: CAWTWNTEAFF. The CDR3 bases are TGTGCCTGGACTTGGAACACTGAAGCTTTCTTT.

The genes are TRBV11-2 and TRBJ1-6; 10 nucleotides align to TRBD1. This CDR3 is 17 amino acids long. The germline gives CDR1 SGHAT, CDR2 FQNNGV. V trimming: 4 bases; J trimming: 9 bases; junction bases outside the gene matches: 12. The CDR3 is CASSSSAGTGVISPLHF. CDR3 coding DNA: TGTGCCAGCAGCTCAAGCGCCGGGACAGGGGTTATTTCACCCCTCCACTTT. Drawing the rest from reference TRBV11-2 and TRBJ1-6, the complete variable domain is EAGVAQSPRYKIIEKRQSVAFWCNPISGHATLYWYQQILGQGPKLLIQFQNNGVVDDSQLPKDRFSAERLKGVDSTLKIQPAKLEDSAVYLCASSSSAGTGVISPLHFGNGTRLTVT.

The gene calls are TRBV5-1 and TRBJ2-5; 8 bases map to TRBD2. CDR1 is SGHRS, CDR2 YFSETQ, per germline. The ends lost 6 bases at V and 3 bases at J; junction bases unmatched: 7. The length of the CDR3 is 14 residues. CDR3 coding DNA: TGCGCCAGCACTTGGTCGACTAGCGAAGAGACCCAGTACTTC. Amino acid sequence: CASTWSTSEETQYF.

Note on this clone: A read error may produce the germline difference seen at one junction end. The chain couples TRBV20-1 to TRBJ1-4, with D perhaps TRBD1 (6 bases). The length of the CDR3 is 11 residues. The germline V gene has CDR1 DFQATT and CDR2 SNEGSKA (reference sequence). CDR3 sequence (DNA): TGCAGTGCTAGAAAGGCAGGGACACCCCTTTTT. The encoded protein is CSARKAGTPLF.

The chain has TRBV19 and TRBJ2-7; 8 bases map to TRBD1. Germline V CDR1 and CDR2: LNHDA, SQIVND (reference sequence). CDR3 length: 15 residues. The V gene end was trimmed by 6 bases and the J gene end by 0 bases; junction bases not matched to a gene: 7. This chain's CDR3 is CASSFGQGSSYEQYF. Written as DNA, the CDR3 is TGTGCCAGTAGCTTCGGACAGGGAAGCTCCTACGAGCAGTACTTC.

This sequence joins TRBV5-1 and TRBJ2-1, with a possible D match to TRBD2 (5 bases). Germline lookup yields CDR1 SGHRS and CDR2 YFSETQ. Between the trimmed V and J ends, which lost 0 bases and 6 bases, there was a span of 13 bases. CDR3 length: 15 amino acids. The CDR3 DNA is TGCGCCAGCAGCTTGGCCCCGACCGAGGGCAATGAGCAGTTCTTC. Amino acids: CASSLAPTEGNEQFF.

The chain has TRBV7-9 and TRBJ2-5, with 7 positions matching TRBD1. J lost 4 bases, V lost 5 bases, and 10 bases had no gene match. The V gene's germline CDR1 is SEHNR and CDR2 FQNEAQ (reference sequence). This CDR3 comprises 15 residues. In DNA, the CDR3 is TGTGCCAGCAGCCCCGGACAGGAACTACGAGAGACCCAGTACTTC. Protein sequence: CASSPGQELRETQYF.